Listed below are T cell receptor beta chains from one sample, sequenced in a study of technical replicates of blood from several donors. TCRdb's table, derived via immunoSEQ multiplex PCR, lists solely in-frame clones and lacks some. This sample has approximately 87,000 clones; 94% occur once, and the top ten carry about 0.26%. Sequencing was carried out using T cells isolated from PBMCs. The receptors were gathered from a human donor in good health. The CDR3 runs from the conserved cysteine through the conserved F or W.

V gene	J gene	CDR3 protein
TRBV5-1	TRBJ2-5	CASSLEVTSGIQETQYF
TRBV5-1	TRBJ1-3	CASSRAGRAGNTIYF
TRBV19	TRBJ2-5	CASRAPEETQYF
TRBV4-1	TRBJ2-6	CASSQGRQVGSGANVLTF
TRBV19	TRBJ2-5	CASRSDFGQETQYF
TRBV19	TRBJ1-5	CASSITGYDQPQHF
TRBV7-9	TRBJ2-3	CASSYLHTTGTDTQYF
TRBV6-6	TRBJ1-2	CASSYSSYYGYTF
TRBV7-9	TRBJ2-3	CASSATDTQYF
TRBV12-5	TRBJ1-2	CASGPKIHLGGYGYTF
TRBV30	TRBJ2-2	CAWSSGTGELFF
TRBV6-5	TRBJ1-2	CASSYFAGAAGYTF
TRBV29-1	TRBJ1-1	CSVERGEETEAFF
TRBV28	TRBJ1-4	CASSPTGAGANEKLFF
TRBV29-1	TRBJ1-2	CSVNQQGDGYTF
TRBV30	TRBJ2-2	CAWDRVFPGELFF
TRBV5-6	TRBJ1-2	CASSSLPSGGYTF
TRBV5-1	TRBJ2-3	CASSLGTSGSEGTDTQYF
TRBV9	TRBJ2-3	CASSTRLAGTDTQYF
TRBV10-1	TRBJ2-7	CASSGTSGRAHEQYF
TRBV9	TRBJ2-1	CASSVGDGRVLGNEQFF
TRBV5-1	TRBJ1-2	CASSIPGQGHYGYTF
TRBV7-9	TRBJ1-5	CASSQQGGPQPQHF
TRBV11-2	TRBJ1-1	CASSSTGDTEAFF
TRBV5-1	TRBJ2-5	CASGTLGTQETQYF